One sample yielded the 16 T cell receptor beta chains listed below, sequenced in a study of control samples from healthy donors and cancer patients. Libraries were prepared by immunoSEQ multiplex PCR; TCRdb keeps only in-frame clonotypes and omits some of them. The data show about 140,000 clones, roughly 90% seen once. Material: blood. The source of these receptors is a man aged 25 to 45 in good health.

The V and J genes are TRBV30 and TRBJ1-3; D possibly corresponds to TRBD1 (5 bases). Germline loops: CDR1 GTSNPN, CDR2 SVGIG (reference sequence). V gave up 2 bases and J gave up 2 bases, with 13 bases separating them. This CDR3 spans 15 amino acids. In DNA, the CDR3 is TGTGCCTGGAGTAAGGTGGGGGGGGCTGGAAACACCATATATTTT. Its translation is CAWSKVGGAGNTIYF.

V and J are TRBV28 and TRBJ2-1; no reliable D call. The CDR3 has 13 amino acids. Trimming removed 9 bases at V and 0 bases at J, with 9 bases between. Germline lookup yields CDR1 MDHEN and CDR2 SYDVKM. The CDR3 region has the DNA TGTGCCAGTCAATTCGACTCCTACAATGAGCAGTTCTTC. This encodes CASQFDSYNEQFF.

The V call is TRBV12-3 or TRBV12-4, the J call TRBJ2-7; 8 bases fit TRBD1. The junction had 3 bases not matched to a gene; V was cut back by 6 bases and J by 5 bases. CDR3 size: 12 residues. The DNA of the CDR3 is TGTGCCAGCAGCCGGGACAGGAACGAGCAGTACTTC. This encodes CASSRDRNEQYF.

CDR3: CASSIGGAEGTEAFF. CDR3 nucleotides: TGTGCCAGTAGTATAGGTGGGGCGGAGGGCACTGAAGCTTTCTTT. V usage is TRBV19 and J usage is TRBJ1-1; possibly TRBD1 for D (5 bases). The CDR3 has 15 residues. Trimming stripped 1 base from V and 4 bases from J, with 13 bases between. Looked up from germline, CDR1 is LNHDA and CDR2 is SQIVND (reference sequence).

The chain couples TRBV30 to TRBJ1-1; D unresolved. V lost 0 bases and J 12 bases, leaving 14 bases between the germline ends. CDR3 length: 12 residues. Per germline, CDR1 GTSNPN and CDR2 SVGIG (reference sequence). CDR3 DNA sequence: TGTGCCTGGAGTGTTTTCGGCAGGATGTCTTTCTTT. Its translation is CAWSVFGRMSFF.

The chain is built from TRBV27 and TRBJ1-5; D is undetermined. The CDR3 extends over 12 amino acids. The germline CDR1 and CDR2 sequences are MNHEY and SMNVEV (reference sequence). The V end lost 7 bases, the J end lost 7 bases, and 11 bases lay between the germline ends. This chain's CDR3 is CASTDGHQPQHF. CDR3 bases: TGTGCCAGCACAGACGGGCACCAGCCCCAGCATTTT.

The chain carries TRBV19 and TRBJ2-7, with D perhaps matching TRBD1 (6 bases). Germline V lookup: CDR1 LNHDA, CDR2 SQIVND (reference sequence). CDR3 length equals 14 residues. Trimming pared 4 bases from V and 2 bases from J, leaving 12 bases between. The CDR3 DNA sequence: TGTGCCAGTAGTAAGACAGGTACAACCTACGAGCAGTACTTC. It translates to CASSKTGTTYEQYF.

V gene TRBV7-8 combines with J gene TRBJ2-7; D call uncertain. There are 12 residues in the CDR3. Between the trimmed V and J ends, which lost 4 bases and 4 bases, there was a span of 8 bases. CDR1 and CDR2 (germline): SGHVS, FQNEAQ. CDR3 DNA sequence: TGTGCCAGCAGCTCGGACGGATACGAGCAGTACTTC. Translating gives CASSSDGYEQYF. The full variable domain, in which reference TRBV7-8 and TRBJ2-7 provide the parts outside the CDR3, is GAGVSQSPRYKVAKRGQDVALRCDPISGHVSLFWYQQALGQGPEFLTYFQNEAQLDKSGLPSDRFFAERPEGSVSTLKIQRTQQEDSAVYLCASSSDGYEQYFGPGTRLTVT.

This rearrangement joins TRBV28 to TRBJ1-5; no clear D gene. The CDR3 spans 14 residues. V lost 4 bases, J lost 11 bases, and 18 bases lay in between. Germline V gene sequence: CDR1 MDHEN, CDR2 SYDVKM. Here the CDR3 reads CASSWETDPRAQHF. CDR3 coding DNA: TGTGCCAGCAGTTGGGAGACGGACCCGAGGGCCCAGCATTTT.

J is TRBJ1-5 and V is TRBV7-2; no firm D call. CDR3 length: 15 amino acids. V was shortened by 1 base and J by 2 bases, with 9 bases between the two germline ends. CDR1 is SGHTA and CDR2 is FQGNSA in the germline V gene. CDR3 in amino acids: CASSLEGFGNQPQHF. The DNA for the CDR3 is TGTGCCAGCAGCTTAGAGGGTTTTGGCAATCAGCCCCAGCATTTT.

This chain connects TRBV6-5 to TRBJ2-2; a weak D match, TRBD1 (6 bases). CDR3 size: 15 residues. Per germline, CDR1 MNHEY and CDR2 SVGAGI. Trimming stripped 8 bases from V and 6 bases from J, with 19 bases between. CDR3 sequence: CASQRDTGFPGELFF. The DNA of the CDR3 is TGTGCCAGCCAGAGGGACACAGGTTTTCCCGGGGAGCTGTTTTTT.

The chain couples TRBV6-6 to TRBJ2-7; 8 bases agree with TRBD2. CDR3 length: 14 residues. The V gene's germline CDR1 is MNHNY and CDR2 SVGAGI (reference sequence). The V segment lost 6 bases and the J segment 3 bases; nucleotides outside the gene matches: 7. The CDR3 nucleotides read TGTGCCAGCAGCCTCACTAGCGGAAACTACGAGCAGTACTTC. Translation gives CASSLTSGNYEQYF.

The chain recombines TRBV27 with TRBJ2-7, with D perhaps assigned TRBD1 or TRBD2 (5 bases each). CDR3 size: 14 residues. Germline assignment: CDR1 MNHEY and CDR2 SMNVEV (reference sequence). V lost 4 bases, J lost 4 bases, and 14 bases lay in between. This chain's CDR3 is CASSYRDGLYEQYF. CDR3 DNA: TGTGCCAGCAGTTACCGGGACGGATTATACGAGCAGTACTTC.

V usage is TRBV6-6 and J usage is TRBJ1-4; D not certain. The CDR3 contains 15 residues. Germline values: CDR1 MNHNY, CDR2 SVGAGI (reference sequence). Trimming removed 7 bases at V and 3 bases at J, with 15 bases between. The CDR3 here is CASTRGGSSNEKLFF. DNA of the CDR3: TGTGCCAGCACCCGGGGAGGAAGCTCTAATGAAAAACTGTTTTTT.

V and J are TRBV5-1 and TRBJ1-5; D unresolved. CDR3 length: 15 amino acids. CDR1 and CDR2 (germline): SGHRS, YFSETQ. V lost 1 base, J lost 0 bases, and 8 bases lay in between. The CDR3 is CASSLSSNSNQPQHF. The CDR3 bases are TGCGCCAGCAGCTTGAGCTCCAATAGCAATCAGCCCCAGCATTTT.

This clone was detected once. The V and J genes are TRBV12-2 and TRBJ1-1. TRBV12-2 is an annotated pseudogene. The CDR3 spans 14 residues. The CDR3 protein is CASRSGLLNTEAFF. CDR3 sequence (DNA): TGTGCAAGTCGATCGGGACTTTTGAACACTGAAGCTTTCTTT.